These 19 T cell receptor beta chains were sequenced from one sample in a study of cytomegalovirus exposure and HLA in healthy donors. PCR was performed using 60 Vbeta and 13 Jbeta primers. Here immunoSEQ multiplex PCR was the method, and the copy in TCRdb shows in-frame clones only, minus some. The profile shows some 140,000 clones, more than 70% of them singletons. Material for sequencing was PBMCs. These receptors all come from a woman in her fifties or sixties in good health and CMV-seronegative.

The rearrangement links TRBV7-3 to TRBJ2-1; unclear D gene. CDR3 length equals 15 residues. V shed 0 bases and J shed 5 bases, with 11 bases lying between them. Germline assignment: CDR1 SGHTA and CDR2 FQGTGA. The CDR3, as DNA: TGTGCCAGCAGCTTAACTACGCTTAACAACAATGAGCAGTTCTTC. Translating gives CASSLTTLNNNEQFF.

By sample share, this clone is medium-sized. V gene TRBV6-5 combines with J gene TRBJ2-1, with TRBD2 matching over 9 bases. V dropped 7 bases and J dropped 1; count of bases not matched to a gene: 5. CDR3 length equals 15 residues. Germline V gene data show CDR1 as MNHEY and CDR2 as SVGAGI. The CDR3 nucleotides read TGTGCCAGCACCTCAGCGGGAGGTTCCTACAATGAGCAGTTCTTC. Encoded protein: CASTSAGGSYNEQFF.

This clone was found once. The chain uses TRBV15 and TRBJ2-7; possibly TRBD2 for D (6 bases). This CDR3 region has 16 residues. The germline V gene encodes CDR1 LNHNV and CDR2 YYDKDF (reference sequence). The V end was cut by 0 bases, the J end by 5 bases, with 17 bases between. CDR3 sequence reads: CATSRDRLVGFDEQYF. The CDR3 nucleotides read TGTGCCACCAGCAGAGATCGACTAGTGGGTTTCGACGAGCAGTACTTC. Full variable domain (outside the CDR3, taken from reference TRBV15 and TRBJ2-7): DAMVIQNPRYQVTQFGKPVTLSCSQTLNHNVMYWYQQKSSQAPKLLFHYYDKDFNNEADTPDNFQSRRPNTSFCFLDIRSPGLGDTAMYLCATSRDRLVGFDEQYFGPGTRLTVT.

V is TRBV7-9 and J is TRBJ2-5; perhaps TRBD1 as D (6 bases). Deletions cut 5 bases from V and 2 bases from J, with 15 bases between. Germline assignment: CDR1 SEHNR and CDR2 FQNEAQ (reference sequence). The CDR3 runs to 15 residues. The CDR3 here is CASSLMRGRQETQYF. CDR3 in DNA: TGTGCCAGCAGCCTCATGAGGGGGAGACAAGAGACCCAGTACTTC.

This clone appeared once. This chain links TRBV5-1 with TRBJ1-1, with D maybe TRBD1 (5 bases). Germline CDR1 is SGHRS and CDR2 is YFSETQ. CDR3 size: 14 residues. The V gene lost 0 bases and the J gene lost 4 bases, with 10 bases spanning the gap. CDR3 sequence (DNA): TGCGCCAGCAGCTTGGCCGGGGGGGGCACTGAAGCTTTCTTT. Its protein is CASSLAGGGTEAFF. Drawing the rest from reference TRBV5-1 and TRBJ1-1, the complete variable domain is KAGVTQTPRYLIKTRGQQVTLSCSPISGHRSVSWYQQTPGQGLQFLFEYFSETQRNKGNFPGRFSGRQFSNSRSEMNVSTLELGDSALYLCASSLAGGGTEAFFGQGTRLTVV.

The chain joins TRBV9 to TRBJ1-5; D may be TRBD1 (5 bases). Trimming shortened V by 3 bases and J by 0 bases, and 16 bases separated the two germline ends. This CDR3 region has 17 residues. Germline lookup yields CDR1 SGDLS and CDR2 YYNGEE. The CDR3 here is CASSALGGEFSNQPQHF. The CDR3 coding sequence is TGTGCCAGCAGCGCCCTTGGGGGGGAGTTTAGCAATCAGCCCCAGCATTTT.

The chain combines TRBV2 with TRBJ2-7; 7 bases fit TRBD2. The CDR3 contains 15 residues. The ends lost 3 bases at V and 2 bases at J; junction bases unmatched: 7. Germline V gives CDR1 SNHLY, CDR2 FYNNEI. CDR3 loop: CASSEPRGSPYEQYF. The CDR3 DNA is TGTGCCAGCAGTGAGCCGCGGGGGTCTCCCTACGAGCAGTACTTC. Based on the CDR3 plus reference TRBV2 and TRBJ2-7, the full variable domain is EPEVTQTPSHQVTQMGQEVILRCVPISNHLYFYWYRQILGQKVEFLVSFYNNEISEKSEIFDDQFSVERPDGSNFTLKIRSTKLEDSAMYFCASSEPRGSPYEQYFGPGTRLTVT.

This clone was recorded a few times. This chain connects TRBV7-3 to TRBJ2-1; perhaps TRBD1 as D (6 bases). The CDR3 has 15 amino acids. Germline V gene lookup returns CDR1 SGHTA and CDR2 FQGTGA. Trimming cost V 2 bases and J 4 bases, with 12 bases left between them. The chain's CDR3 is CASSLARGSYNEQFF. CDR3 coding DNA: TGTGCCAGCAGCTTAGCCAGGGGTTCGTACAATGAGCAGTTCTTC.

This rearrangement joins TRBV6-5 to TRBJ2-1, with a weak D call TRBD2 (6 bases). The germline gives CDR1 MNHEY, CDR2 SVGAGI. The V gene lost 8 bases and the J gene lost 3 bases, with 11 bases spanning the gap. The CDR3 is made up of 13 amino acids. Here the CDR3 reads CASSPDYYNEQFF. The CDR3 nucleotides are TGTGCCAGCTCGCCGGACTACTACAATGAGCAGTTCTTC.

The gene calls are TRBV15 and TRBJ2-1; TRBD1 agrees at 9 bases. The CDR3 runs to 17 residues. Per germline, CDR1 LNHNV and CDR2 YYDKDF (reference sequence). V lost 1 base, J lost 6 bases, and 10 bases stayed unmatched. The CDR3 protein is CATSRGRDRDSPNEQFF. The CDR3, as DNA: TGTGCCACCAGCAGAGGGCGGGACAGGGACTCTCCCAATGAGCAGTTCTTC.

The gene calls are TRBV5-1 and TRBJ1-1; 8 bases align to TRBD1. This CDR3 has 16 amino acids. V dropped 4 bases and J dropped 0; count of bases not matched to a gene: 8. The germline gives CDR1 SGHRS, CDR2 YFSETQ. CDR3: CASSTGQGSMNTEAFF. CDR3 bases: TGCGCCAGCAGCACCGGACAGGGCTCCATGAACACTGAAGCTTTCTTT.

The chain combines TRBV27 with TRBJ1-2, with 8 bases identical to TRBD1. Germline V gene data show CDR1 as MNHEY and CDR2 as SMNVEV (reference sequence). The CDR3 runs to 16 residues. Trimming removed 5 bases from V and 1 base from J; junction bases left unmatched: 9. The CDR3 loop reads CASSPTPQGVNYGYTF. Written as DNA, the CDR3 is TGTGCCAGCAGTCCTACCCCACAGGGGGTTAACTATGGCTACACCTTC.

This chain uses TRBV5-1 with TRBJ2-3; D possibly corresponds to TRBD2 (6 bases). This CDR3 spans 17 amino acids. Trimming took off 0 bases at V and 0 bases at J, with 14 bases between the two ends. Germline lookup yields CDR1 SGHRS and CDR2 YFSETQ. The CDR3 region is CASSLGLAHTSTDTQYF. CDR3 coding DNA: TGCGCCAGCAGCTTGGGGCTAGCGCATACTAGCACAGATACGCAGTATTTT. Based on the CDR3 plus reference TRBV5-1 and TRBJ2-3, the full variable domain is KAGVTQTPRYLIKTRGQQVTLSCSPISGHRSVSWYQQTPGQGLQFLFEYFSETQRNKGNFPGRFSGRQFSNSRSEMNVSTLELGDSALYLCASSLGLAHTSTDTQYFGPGTRLTVL.

The gene calls are TRBV5-8 and TRBJ2-1; 14 nucleotides match TRBD2. Losses at the gene ends were 5 bases for V and 13 bases for J; bases not matched to a gene: 8. The CDR3 sequence is 14 residues long. The germline V gene encodes CDR1 SGHTS and CDR2 YDEGEE. CDR3 protein: CASSSGLAGGRQFF. CDR3 nucleotide sequence: TGTGCCAGCAGTAGCGGACTAGCGGGAGGCCGTCAGTTCTTC. Supplemented by reference TRBV5-8 and TRBJ2-1, the full variable domain reads EAGVTQSPTHLIKTRGQQATLRCSPISGHTSVYWYQQALGLGLQFLLWYDEGEERNRGNFPPRFSGRQFPNYSSELNVNALELEDSALYLCASSSGLAGGRQFFGPGTRLTVL.

The chain links TRBV5-8 to TRBJ1-5, with D perhaps TRBD1 (5 bases). The V gene's germline CDR1 is SGHTS and CDR2 YDEGEE. The CDR3 sequence is 13 residues long. Between the trimmed V and J ends, which lost 7 bases and 7 bases, there was a span of 15 bases. CDR3 DNA sequence: TGTGCCAGCGTTTTGGGGCGATGGCAGCCCCAGCATTTT. This sequence encodes CASVLGRWQPQHF.

J is TRBJ1-2 and V is TRBV13; 7 nucleotides match TRBD1. CDR1 is PRHDT and CDR2 is FYEKMQ in the germline V gene (reference sequence). The V gene end was trimmed by 0 bases and the J gene end by 3 bases; junction bases not matched to a gene: 4. This CDR3 is built from 15 residues. The CDR3 nucleotides read TGTGCCAGCAGCTTAGGTAGAACAGGGGACTATGGCTACACCTTC. Protein product: CASSLGRTGDYGYTF.

The rearrangement uses TRBV7-2 and TRBJ2-3; 8 nucleotides agree with TRBD2. Per germline, CDR1 SGHTA and CDR2 FQGNSA. Trimming removed 1 base from V and 11 bases from J; junction bases left unmatched: 8. The CDR3 extends over 14 amino acids. The CDR3 protein is CASSLGGSGLGQYF. The CDR3 nucleotides are TGTGCCAGCAGCTTAGGAGGGTCGGGACTAGGGCAGTATTTT.

The chain links TRBV2 to TRBJ1-5; the D gene is possibly TRBD1 (5 bases). Germline CDR1 reads SNHLY; CDR2 reads FYNNEI. The CDR3 totals 13 residues. Deletions cut 10 bases from V and 7 bases from J, with 17 bases between. CDR3 nucleotides: TGTGCCACCCAAGGGACTTCAGAGCAGCCCCAGCATTTT. It specifies CATQGTSEQPQHF.

This chain links TRBV5-1 with TRBJ2-1, with 9 bases fitting TRBD2. Germline CDR1 and CDR2: SGHRS and YFSETQ. The CDR3 has 16 residues. Trimming cost V 0 bases and J 5 bases; bases outside gene matches: 6. CDR3 loop: CASSLGWASGNNEQFF. DNA of the CDR3: TGCGCCAGCAGCTTGGGATGGGCTAGCGGGAACAATGAGCAGTTCTTC.